A selection of T cell receptor beta chains follows, all from one sample in a study of control samples from healthy donors and cancer patients. Method: immunoSEQ multiplex PCR; TCRdb's copy keeps in-frame clones and lacks some. The table shows tens of thousands of clones, with 93% occurring only once. Sample: blood. The receptors originated from a woman aged 25 to 39 in good health. CDR3s include the opening cysteine and the closing phenylalanine or tryptophan. The order of the fields is V gene, D gene, J gene, clone size, CDR3 protein, CDR3 DNA. D genes are given only for firm matches. Some rows have no size entry. The others give once, few or many, or a class for an expanded clone.

TRBV5-1,.,TRBJ1-1,.,CASSLEGNTEAFF,TGCGCCAGCAGCTTAGAAGGTAACACTGAAGCTTTCTTT
TRBV27,.,TRBJ2-1,.,CASSFLSDHNEQFF,TGTGCCAGCAGTTTTCTATCAGACCACAATGAGCAGTTCTTC
TRBV11-3,.,TRBJ2-5,.,CASSTSWIQETQYF,TGTGCCAGCAGCACGAGCTGGATTCAAGAGACCCAGTACTTC
TRBV5-1,.,TRBJ1-4,.,CASSSVGGYSEKLFF,TGCGCCAGCAGCTCGGTGGGAGGATATTCGGAAAAACTGTTTTTT
TRBV7-9,.,TRBJ2-2,.,CASSLDRSGELFF,TGTGCCAGCAGCTTAGATCGGTCCGGGGAGCTGTTTTTT
TRBV27,TRBD2,TRBJ2-3,.,CASSLRAGGPDTQYF,TGTGCCAGCAGTTTACGAGCGGGGGGGCCGGATACGCAGTATTTT
TRBV30,.,TRBJ1-6,.,CAWTPAGDSSYNSPLHF,TGTGCCTGGACCCCGGCAGGGGATAGCTCCTATAATTCACCCCTCCACTTT
TRBV20-1,.,TRBJ2-7,.,CSAERSYEQYF,TGCAGTGCTGAGCGGTCCTACGAGCAGTACTTC
TRBV5-6,.,TRBJ1-1,.,CASSFIVDTEAFF,TGTGCCAGCAGCTTCATAGTTGACACTGAAGCTTTCTTT
TRBV24-1,TRBD1,TRBJ2-2,.,CATSETGLGNTGELFF,TGTGCCACCAGTGAGACAGGGCTGGGAAACACCGGGGAGCTGTTTTTT
TRBV19,TRBD2,TRBJ2-1,.,CASSGGGRNEQFF,TGTGCCAGCAGTGGGGGGGGTAGGAATGAGCAGTTCTTC
TRBV2,TRBD1,TRBJ1-1,few,CASSEGTGSSGEAFF,TGTGCCAGCAGTGAAGGGACAGGCTCCTCGGGTGAAGCTTTCTTT
TRBV5-1,TRBD1,TRBJ2-3,.,CASSLIDRVTDTQYF,TGCGCCAGCAGCTTGATTGACAGGGTCACAGATACGCAGTATTTT
TRBV28,TRBD1,TRBJ2-1,.,CASEQGGYNEQFF,TGTGCCAGCGAACAGGGGGGCTACAATGAGCAGTTCTTC
TRBV9,.,TRBJ1-2,.,CASSVRRELNYGYTF,TGTGCCAGCAGCGTACGACGGGAACTAAACTATGGCTACACCTTC
TRBV6-5,TRBD1,TRBJ2-6,.,CATDRAGANVLTF,TGTGCCACCGACAGGGCGGGGGCCAACGTCCTGACTTTC
TRBV6-5,TRBD1,TRBJ2-7,.,CASKTQGQGPYEQYF,TGTGCCAGCAAAACCCAGGGACAGGGACCATACGAGCAGTACTTC
TRBV4-1,.,TRBJ1-3,.,CASSQGRTGTEGNTIYF,TGCGCCAGCAGCCAAGGTAGAACTGGGACTGAAGGAAACACCATATATTTT
TRBV28,.,TRBJ1-2,.,CASSFGGGWYGYTF,TGTGCCAGCAGTTTCGGAGGGGGGTGGTATGGCTACACCTTC
TRBV28,.,TRBJ2-7,.,CASSSPGRSSYEQYF,TGTGCCAGCAGTTCCCCGGGGCGGAGCTCCTACGAGCAGTACTTC
TRBV10-3,TRBD1,TRBJ2-1,.,CAVRQGSNEQFF,TGTGCCGTGAGACAGGGGAGCAATGAGCAGTTCTTC
TRBV28,TRBD1,TRBJ1-1,.,CASSAQGPEAFF,TGTGCCAGCAGTGCACAGGGGCCTGAAGCTTTCTTT
TRBV5-1,.,TRBJ2-3,once,CASSLITDTQYF,TGCGCCAGCAGCTTGATCACAGATACGCAGTATTTT
TRBV10-3,TRBD1,TRBJ1-4,.,CAISEVTGQANEKLFF,TGTGCCATCAGTGAGGTGACGGGACAGGCTAATGAAAAACTGTTTTTT
TRBV19,.,TRBJ1-4,.,CASSISYGGRANEKLFF,TGTGCCAGTAGTATTTCATACGGGGGCCGGGCTAATGAAAAACTGTTTTTT
TRBV12-3/TRBV12-4,.,TRBJ1-1,.,CASSLGVATEAFF,TGTGCCAGCAGTTTGGGGGTTGCCACTGAAGCTTTCTTT
TRBV4-1,.,TRBJ1-4,.,CASSVPGLANEKLFF,TGCGCCAGCAGCGTGCCGGGGCTGGCTAATGAAAAACTGTTTTTT
TRBV6-5,.,TRBJ1-6,.,CASSGRSLNSPLHF,TGTGCCAGCAGCGGACGGAGCCTTAATTCACCCCTCCACTTT
TRBV5-1,.,TRBJ1-1,.,CASSFRYGGNAPEAFF,TGCGCCAGCAGCTTCCGGTACGGAGGGAATGCCCCTGAAGCTTTCTTT